This paragraph reports one T cell receptor beta chain. There are a few counts of this clone. The antigen this receptor binds is unknown. No base quality information exists; no much larger clone differs at one position. These data come from a study of beta chain features in type 1 diabetes (dated by TCRdb to the late 2010s). As for the study more broadly: Mean age, gender distribution, total cell number and subset yield did not differ between patients and healthy donors. A total of 107,917,701 sorted cells were examined across all samples, and the number of cells per subset was strongly correlated with RNA yield. In the study, TCRB repertoires of sorted circulating CD4+ T cell subsets from recently diagnosed type 1 diabetes patients were compared with those of matched healthy donors. Regulatory and stem cell-like memory subsets were obtained from only 8 patients and about 8 healthy donors, while naive and central memory subsets were obtained from all 28 donors. The paper's findings and limits, for the study overall: Type 1 diabetes patients showed a moderate but significant shortening of TCRB CDR3 length in all four CD4+ subsets. Fewer insertions and more nucleotide deletions at VDJ recombination sites were observed in patients with type 1 diabetes, implying thymic rearrangement abnormalities. Naive, central memory and regulatory TCRB repertoires appeared to be more similar among patients than among healthy donors. Because cDNA was sequenced instead of genomic DNA, activated cells with high expression could be over-represented, although the groups did not differ in activation or CD3 levels. Because small numbers of individuals were included in the HLA sub-analyses, any influence of HLA type on TCRB rearrangement was left unresolved. PCR might favor shorter templates, but patient and control samples were amplified and corrected together, so any skew would affect both groups equally.

The entire amount of isolated RNA was reverse transcribed using the High Capacity cDNA Reverse Transcription Kit, so the sequenced TCRB transcripts were expressed ones. Deep immunoSEQ sequencing was applied to naive, central memory and regulatory T cell samples, giving an average of about 3.6 million total reads per sample. Sorted cells were lysed in RLT buffer, and RNA was extracted using DNase-treated RNeasy Micro or Mini kits according to cell number. Each cell subset was processed separately to prevent cross-contamination, with patient and healthy donor samples processed together. TCRB sequences were amplified from cDNA with the immunoSEQ multiplex PCR, producing 87-bp fragments spanning the CDR3 region. The amplicons were sequenced using the Illumina HiSeq platform. Processing in the source paper ran as follows. PCR bias was computationally corrected using synthetic template baselines, reads within Hamming distance 2 were collapsed, and singletons that could not be merged were discarded. Reads were aligned against IMGT so that V, D and J genes, CDR3 length and insertions or deletions at six rearrangement sites could be assigned. Within each subset, clonotype counts were normalized to sorted cell number, after which true diversity and Gini coefficients were computed with the tcR R package. The overlap coefficient, calculated on TCRB nucleotide sequences, was used to measure repertoire sharing. Out-of-frame TCRB sequences from naive cells were analyzed as a proxy for the pre-selection repertoire. TCRdb carries this immuneACCESS record with in-frame sequences only. Its versions omit some clonotypes, under half of them owing to an unresolved V gene in the studies checked, with the rest unexplained. V, J and clone size are those of that table, while D and trimming were read from the DNA. Within this sample are 600,000 to 650,000 clones, with roughly 16% of them counted one time only. The top ten constitute about 0.097% of the sample.

Each donor gave one peripheral blood draw, around 100 mL on average, collected into heparinised tubes. Naive, central memory, regulatory and stem cell-like memory CD4+ T cells were sorted on a BD FACSAria II using a panel including CD45RO, CCR7, CD25, CD127, CD95 and CD27. A purity above 95% was achieved for all sorted populations. PBMCs were isolated immediately by Lymphoprep density gradient centrifugation and stained directly without culture. Samples were stained and sorted in pairs, with one healthy donor and one patient per experiment, so that batch effects were minimized. The CDR3 numbers 19 residues from cysteine through phenylalanine. The DNA shown is the 57-base CDR3, in frame from base 1. CDR1 and CDR2 are read off the germline V gene as LGHNA and YSLEER. The V end loses 2 bases and the J end loses 0 bases, and a stretch of 22 bases separates them.

The TCR originated in a man in his late teens or twenties in good health. This sequence uses TRBV4-3 and TRBJ1-2, with TRBD1 tentatively as D gene (5 bases match). Sequencing was done on a sample of naive CD4+ T cells from blood. The cell subset or site label here, explained by the study, means: true naive CD4+ T cells. The nucleotide sequence reads as follows: TGCGCCAGCAGCCAATCTATAGGGGCCGGACCAAGATCTAACTATGGCTACACCTTC. This yields the protein CASSQSIGAGPRSNYGYTF.